Sequencing of this T cell receptor beta chain was carried out in a study of blood T cell repertoires in COVID-19 (dated by TCRdb to 2020 to 2022). Background on the whole study: Collaborator samples came from the United States, Italy and Spain and covered acute and convalescent phases of COVID-19. Subjects who had been exposed to COVID-19, were actively infected with it, or had recovered from it provided the deeply sampled blood TCRbeta repertoires that made up the dataset. The samples were drawn from the first 160 participants of the ongoing ImmuneRACE study and from some 1,300 subjects provided by 6 global collaborators. The repertoires were made available in a free public database intended to serve as a resource for research on the immune response to SARS-CoV-2. HLA class I and class II types, where available, came from metadata supplied by the sample provider rather than from assay-based typing. Nearly every sample came with metadata listing a de-identified subject ID, COVID-19 status, age in years and sex. The prospective study material was composed of cDNA or gDNA derived from T cells, B-cell-depleted T cells, or PBMCs. The research as a whole found: Clinical and demographic metadata were provided uncurated, with the amount varying by source and participant.

TCRbeta CDR3 regions were amplified from genomic DNA using the immunoSEQ Assay, a bias-controlled multiplex PCR. As for how the authors treated the data: Nucleated cell counts per sample were estimated from amplification of reference gene primers within the assay. To quantify the absolute abundance of each unique TCRbeta CDR3 rearrangement, sequence reads were collapsed and filtered. For each sample, productive Simpson clonality was calculated by taking the square root of Simpson's diversity index across productive rearrangements. The table was pulled from immuneACCESS by TCRdb, which kept in-frame rearrangements only. Such tables lose some clones; where checked, under half of the loss comes from unresolved V genes, and the rest has no known cause. That table gives V, J and clone size, and the DNA gave D and trimming. In this sample the table shows about 210,000 clones, approximately 78% of which occur a single time. Together, the top ten hold about 12% of the sample.

CDR1 is given as WNHNN and CDR2 as SYGVQD, both from the germline V gene (reference sequence). From the cysteine through the phenylalanine, the CDR3 covers 13 amino acids. The CDR3 DNA has 39 bases and is translated from base 1. V was cut back by 3 bases and J by 4 bases, leaving a gap of 9 bases between them. Each collaborating institution followed its own protocols to collect whole blood in K2EDTA tubes. For TCRbeta analysis, collaborators shipped samples in one of three forms: frozen whole blood, isolated PBMCs, or DNA extracted from either of those sample types. This clone has a single count. Its antigen has not been determined. No qualities accompany the bases; no much larger clone lies one base away.

The sequence came from a woman aged 40 to 50 with acute or convalescent COVID-19. The V and J segments used are TRBV10-1 and TRBJ1-2, with the D gene too uncertain to name. The sample consisted of peripheral blood. CDR3 loop: CASSDNRAYGYTF. The nucleotide sequence reads TGCGCCAGCAGTGATAACAGAGCCTATGGCTACACCTTC.